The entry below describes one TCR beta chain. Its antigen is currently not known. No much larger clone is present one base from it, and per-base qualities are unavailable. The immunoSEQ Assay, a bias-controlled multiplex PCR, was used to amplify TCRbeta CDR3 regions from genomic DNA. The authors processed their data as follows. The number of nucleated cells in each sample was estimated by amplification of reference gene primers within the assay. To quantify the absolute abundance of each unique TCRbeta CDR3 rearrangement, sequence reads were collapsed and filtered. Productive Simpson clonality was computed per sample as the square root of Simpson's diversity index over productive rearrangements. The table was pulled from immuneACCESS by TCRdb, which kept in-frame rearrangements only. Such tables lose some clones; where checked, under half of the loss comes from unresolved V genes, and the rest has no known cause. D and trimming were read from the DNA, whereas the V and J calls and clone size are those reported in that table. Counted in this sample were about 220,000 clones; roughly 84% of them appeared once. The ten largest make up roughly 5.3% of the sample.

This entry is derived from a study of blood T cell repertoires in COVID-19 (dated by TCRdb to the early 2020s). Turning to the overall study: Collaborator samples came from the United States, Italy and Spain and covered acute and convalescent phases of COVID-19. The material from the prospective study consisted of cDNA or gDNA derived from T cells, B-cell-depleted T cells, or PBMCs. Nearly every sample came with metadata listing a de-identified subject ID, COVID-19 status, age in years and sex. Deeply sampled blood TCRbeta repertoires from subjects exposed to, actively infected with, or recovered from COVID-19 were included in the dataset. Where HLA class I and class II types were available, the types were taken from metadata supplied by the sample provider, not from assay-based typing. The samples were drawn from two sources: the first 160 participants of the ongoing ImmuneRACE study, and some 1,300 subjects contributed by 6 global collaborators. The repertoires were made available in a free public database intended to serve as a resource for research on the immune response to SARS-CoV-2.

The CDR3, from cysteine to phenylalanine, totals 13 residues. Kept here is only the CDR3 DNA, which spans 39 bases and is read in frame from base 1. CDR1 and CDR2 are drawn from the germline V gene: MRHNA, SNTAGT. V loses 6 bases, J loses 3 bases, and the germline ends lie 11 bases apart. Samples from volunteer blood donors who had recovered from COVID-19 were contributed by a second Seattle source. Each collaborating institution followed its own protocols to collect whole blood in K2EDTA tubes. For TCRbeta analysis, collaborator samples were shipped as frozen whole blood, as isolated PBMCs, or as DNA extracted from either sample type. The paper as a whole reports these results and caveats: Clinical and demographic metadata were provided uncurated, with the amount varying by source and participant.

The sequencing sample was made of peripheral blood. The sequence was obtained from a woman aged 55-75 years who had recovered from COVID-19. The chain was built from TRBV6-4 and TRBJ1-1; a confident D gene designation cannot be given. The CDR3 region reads CASSLTSHTEAFF. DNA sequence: TGTGCCAGCAGCTTAACTAGTCACACTGAAGCTTTCTTT.